The 22 T cell receptor beta chains below all came from one sample that was sequenced in a study of CD8+ T cells in alopecia areata. In each case, RNA was isolated and then reverse transcribed into cDNA as the sequencing template. Repertoires were generated with immunoSEQ multiplex PCR, while TCRdb's copy carries only in-frame clones and drops some. The data show over 120,000 clones, approximately 49% seen once. This sample comprised CD4+ T cells sorted from blood, obtained at week 0. Receptors originate from a human donor with alopecia areata.

V is TRBV15 and J is TRBJ2-2, with D uncertain. Trimming shortened V by 5 bases and J by 7 bases, and 8 bases separated the two germline ends. Looked up from germline, CDR1 is LNHNV and CDR2 is YYDKDF (reference sequence). The CDR3 is made up of 12 amino acids. The CDR3 here is CATSQMDGELFF. The CDR3 DNA reads as TGTGCCACCAGCCAGATGGACGGGGAGCTGTTTTTT.

The chain recombines TRBV12-5 with TRBJ1-1; possibly TRBD1 for D (6 bases). The CDR3 sequence is 13 residues long. The germline V gene encodes CDR1 LGHNT and CDR2 FRNRAP. Trimming pared 3 bases from V and 3 bases from J, leaving 8 bases between. The CDR3 loop reads CASGLGQYTEAFF. Written as DNA, the CDR3 is TGTGCTAGTGGTTTAGGACAGTACACTGAAGCTTTCTTT.

The chain has TRBV2 and TRBJ2-2; D may correspond to TRBD1 or TRBD2 (5 bases each). In germline, CDR1 is SNHLY, CDR2 FYNNEI. There are 14 residues in the CDR3. V shed 8 bases and J shed 3 bases, with 13 bases lying between them. CDR3 region: CASGGTSYTGELFF. CDR3 sequence (DNA): TGTGCCAGCGGGGGTACGTCCTACACCGGGGAGCTGTTTTTT.

This clone appeared once. The rearrangement uses TRBV30 and TRBJ1-1, with a possible D match to TRBD1 (6 bases). This CDR3 contains 12 residues. The germline gives CDR1 GTSNPN, CDR2 SVGIG (reference sequence). V lost 0 bases to trimming and J lost 9 bases, with 11 bases between them. CDR3 sequence reads: CAWSVRTEQAFF. CDR3 sequence (DNA): TGTGCCTGGAGTGTCCGGACAGAACAAGCTTTCTTT.

The gene calls are TRBV25-1 and TRBJ2-2, with TRBD1 as a possible D gene (6 bases). V lost 7 bases to trimming and J lost 3 bases, with 12 bases between them. This CDR3 region has 14 residues. CDR1 MGHDK and CDR2 SYGVNS come from the germline V gene. CDR3 nucleotide sequence: TGTGCCAGCAAAGCCAGGGGAGACACCGGGGAGCTGTTTTTT. The encoded protein is CASKARGDTGELFF.

The chain employs TRBV7-8 and TRBJ1-4; 9 positions match TRBD1. The V gene's germline CDR1 is SGHVS and CDR2 FQNEAQ. The junction had 6 bases not matched to a gene; V was cut back by 3 bases and J by 1 base. The CDR3 is 17 amino acids. Here the CDR3 DNA reads TGTGCCAGCAGCTTGGGCCGGGACAGGGTAACTAATGAAAAACTGTTTTTT. It yields the protein CASSLGRDRVTNEKLFF.

The chain uses TRBV29-1 and TRBJ2-3; 10 bases are a match to TRBD2. This CDR3 is 13 amino acids long. Per the germline V gene, CDR1 is SQVTM and CDR2 is ANQGSEA. V lost 4 bases, J lost 6 bases, and 4 bases stayed unmatched. DNA of the CDR3: TGCAGCGTTGGAGCGGGAGGGTGGGATACGCAGTATTTT. Translated: CSVGAGGWDTQYF.

This clone was picked up a small number of times. The CDR3 loop is CASSPTSTVGAEAFF. Here the CDR3 DNA reads TGCGCCAGCAGCCCCACTTCAACAGTCGGGGCTGAAGCTTTCTTT. The chain combines TRBV5-1 with TRBJ1-1; D is uncertain. V was pared by 4 bases and J by 6 bases, with 19 bases between. The CDR3 is 15 amino acids. The germline V gene has CDR1 SGHRS and CDR2 YFSETQ.

The chain combines TRBV15 with TRBJ2-5, with D possibly being TRBD1 or TRBD2 (5 bases each). The CDR3 extends over 14 amino acids. Germline V gene sequence: CDR1 LNHNV, CDR2 YYDKDF (reference sequence). Trimming removed 2 bases from V and 1 base from J, with 8 bases in between. Here the CDR3 reads CATSRPGPQETQYF. The CDR3 DNA is TGTGCCACCAGCAGACCGGGACCCCAAGAGACCCAGTACTTC.

This chain links TRBV27 with TRBJ2-3; no definite D call. Deletions cut 2 bases from V and 4 bases from J, with 13 bases between. From germline, CDR1 is MNHEY and CDR2 SMNVEV (reference sequence). The CDR3 is 15 residues long. CDR3 in DNA: TGTGCCAGCAGTTTAAGGGCCCGACCTTCAGATACGCAGTATTTT. This translates into CASSLRARPSDTQYF.

The J gene is TRBJ2-1, the V gene TRBV11-2, with D maybe TRBD1 (6 bases). Per the germline V gene, CDR1 is SGHAT and CDR2 is FQNNGV. The length of the CDR3 is 15 residues. Between the trimmed V and J ends, which lost 4 bases and 5 bases, there was a span of 15 bases. CDR3 nucleotides: TGTGCCAGCAGCTCTAGGACAGACTTCAACAATGAGCAGTTCTTC. Translation gives CASSSRTDFNNEQFF.

This chain uses TRBV5-4 with TRBJ1-5; D uncertain. Germline lookup yields CDR1 SGHNT and CDR2 YYREEE (reference sequence). Deletions cut 5 bases from V and 2 bases from J, with 8 bases between. This CDR3 comprises 13 residues. The DNA for the CDR3 is TGTGCCAGCAGTCTTCAGGGCAATCAGCCCCAGCATTTT. The encoded protein is CASSLQGNQPQHF. The full variable domain, completed using reference TRBV5-4 and TRBJ1-5, is ETGVTQSPTHLIKTRGQQVTLRCSSQSGHNTVSWYQQALGQGPQFIFQYYREEENGRGNFPPRFSGLQFPNYSSELNVNALELDDSALYLCASSLQGNQPQHFGDGTRLSIL.

The sample holds a few counts of this clone. This chain connects TRBV10-3 to TRBJ1-2; tentative D call: TRBD1 (5 bases). Germline assignment: CDR1 ENHRY and CDR2 SYGVKD. The CDR3 is 13 residues long. Trimming took off 4 bases at V and 8 bases at J, with 14 bases between the two ends. The CDR3 DNA reads as TGTGCCATCAGTGCTCGACAGTACCTGGGCTACACCTTC. Protein sequence: CAISARQYLGYTF.

This clone came up a few times. The V and J genes are TRBV29-1 and TRBJ2-1; 7 bases are shared with TRBD2. The CDR3 is made up of 16 amino acids. Germline CDR1 reads SQVTM; CDR2 reads ANQGSEA. V was pared by 0 bases and J by 3 bases, with 8 bases of the junction left unmatched. CDR3 amino acids: CSVEDSLASGYNEQFF. DNA of the CDR3: TGCAGCGTTGAAGATTCGTTGGCTAGCGGCTACAATGAGCAGTTCTTC.

The chain has TRBV27 and TRBJ2-7; D tentatively fits TRBD1 or TRBD2 (5 bases each). V was cut by 2 bases and J by 3 bases, with 11 bases left in between. The CDR3 consists of 14 residues. The germline V gene has CDR1 MNHEY and CDR2 SMNVEV (reference sequence). CDR3 nucleotide sequence: TGTGCCAGCAGTTTAAGGGACGGAGGCTACGAGCAGTACTTC. Encoded protein: CASSLRDGGYEQYF.

This clone was observed a few times. This chain links TRBV27 with TRBJ1-4; the D is unclear. Germline V CDR1 and CDR2: MNHEY, SMNVEV (reference sequence). The CDR3 loop spans 14 amino acids. Trimming cost V 3 bases and J 4 bases, with 9 bases left between them. CDR3 sequence: CASSFRRDNEKLFF. Here the CDR3 DNA reads TGTGCCAGCAGTTTCCGGAGAGATAATGAAAAACTGTTTTTT.

This clone appeared a few times. This chain links TRBV7-9 with TRBJ2-7, with 11 bases lining up with TRBD1. Losses at the gene ends were 2 bases for V and 4 bases for J; bases not matched to a gene: 4. CDR1 and CDR2 from the germline V gene are SEHNR and FQNEAQ (reference sequence). The CDR3 is 15 residues long. The DNA of the CDR3 is TGTGCCAGCAGCTTATGGACAGGGGGCAGATACGAGCAGTACTTC. Residues: CASSLWTGGRYEQYF. Using reference TRBV7-9 and TRBJ2-7 for the parts outside the CDR3, the full variable domain is DTGVSQNPRHKITKRGQNVTFRCDPISEHNRLYWYRQTLGQGPEFLTYFQNEAQLEKSRLLSDRFSAERPKGSFSTLEIQRTEQGDSAMYLCASSLWTGGRYEQYFGPGTRLTVT.

The rearrangement links TRBV29-1 to TRBJ2-7; 10 nucleotides align to TRBD1. J lost 5 bases, V lost 6 bases, and 7 bases had no gene match. CDR1 and CDR2 from the germline V gene are SQVTM and ANQGSEA. There are 13 residues in the CDR3. The CDR3 is CSVQGQGTHEQYF. The CDR3 coding sequence is TGCAGCGTCCAGGGACAGGGGACCCACGAGCAGTACTTC.

The chain joins TRBV29-1 to TRBJ2-6; D is ambiguous. Germline loops: CDR1 SQVTM, CDR2 ANQGSEA. This CDR3 has 12 amino acids. V gave up 1 base and J gave up 3 bases, with 1 base separating them. CDR3 sequence (DNA): TGCAGCGTTGAAGGTGGGGCCAACGTCCTGACTTTC. This gives the protein CSVEGGANVLTF.

A few counts support this clone. The V and J genes are TRBV10-2 and TRBJ2-1, with TRBD1 identical over 11 bases. The CDR3 length is 17 residues. Germline V gene lookup returns CDR1 WSHSY and CDR2 SAAADI. Trimming at V came to 4 bases and at J to 6 bases, leaving 11 bases not matched to a gene. The CDR3 DNA is TGCGCCAGCAGTGGTCCCGGGACAGGGGGTTCGTCCAATGAGCAGTTCTTC. Amino acid sequence: CASSGPGTGGSSNEQFF.

The V gene is TRBV5-1, the J gene TRBJ1-2; 9 bases match TRBD1. In germline, CDR1 is SGHRS, CDR2 YFSETQ. V trimming: 2 bases; J trimming: 4 bases; junction bases outside the gene matches: 6. The CDR3 runs to 15 residues. CDR3 in DNA: TGCGCCAGCAGCTTAACGACAGGGGGGACCTATGGCTACACCTTC. Protein product: CASSLTTGGTYGYTF.

V usage is TRBV30 and J usage is TRBJ2-1, with D unclear. This CDR3 has 13 amino acids. Germline V gene sequence: CDR1 GTSNPN, CDR2 SVGIG (reference sequence). Trimming removed 5 bases from V and 4 bases from J, with 12 bases in between. CDR3 residues: CAWLAASYNEQFF. The CDR3, as DNA: TGTGCCTGGTTGGCGGCATCATACAATGAGCAGTTCTTC.